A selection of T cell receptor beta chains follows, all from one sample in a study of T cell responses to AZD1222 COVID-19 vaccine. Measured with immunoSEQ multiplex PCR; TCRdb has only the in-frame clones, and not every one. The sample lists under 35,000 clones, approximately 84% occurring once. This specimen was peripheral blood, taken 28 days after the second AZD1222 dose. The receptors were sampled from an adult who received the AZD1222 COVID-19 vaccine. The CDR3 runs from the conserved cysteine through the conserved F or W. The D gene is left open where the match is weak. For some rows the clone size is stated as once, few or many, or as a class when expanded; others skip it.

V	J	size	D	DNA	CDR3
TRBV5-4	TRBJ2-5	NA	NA	TGTGCCAGCAGCTTGGCGGGGTCCCGGGAGACCCAGTACTTC	CASSLAGSRETQYF
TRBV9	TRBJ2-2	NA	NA	TGTGCCAGCAGCCCCCCGAAAAACACCGGGGAGCTGTTTTTT	CASSPPKNTGELFF
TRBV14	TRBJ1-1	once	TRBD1	TGTGCCAGCAGCCGCGCAGGGGGCCTAATGAACACTGAAGCTTTCTTT	CASSRAGGLMNTEAFF
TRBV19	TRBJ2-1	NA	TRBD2	TGTGCCAGTAGTATAGATCATCAATCCACTAGCGGGAGACTCCCCTACAATGAGCAGTTCTTC	CASSIDHQSTSGRLPYNEQFF
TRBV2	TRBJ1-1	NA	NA	TGTGCCAGCAGTGAGACGATTGAAGCTTTCTTT	CASSETIEAFF
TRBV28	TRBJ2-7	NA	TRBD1	TGTGCCAGCAGTTTATTTATCGGACAGGGCACCTACGAGCAGTACTTC	CASSLFIGQGTYEQYF
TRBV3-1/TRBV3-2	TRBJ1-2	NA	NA	TGTGCCAGCAGCCCTACCGCGGGACCCGGGGTCGGCTACACCTTC	CASSPTAGPGVGYTF
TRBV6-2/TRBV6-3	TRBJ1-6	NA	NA	TGTGCCAGCAGTTACTCTCTACAGGAAAATTCACCCCTCCACTTT	CASSYSLQENSPLHF
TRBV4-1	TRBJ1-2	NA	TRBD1	TGCGCCAGCAGCCAAACAGGGGAGTACACCTTC	CASSQTGEYTF
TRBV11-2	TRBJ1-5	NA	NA	TGTGCCAGCAGCGGTAGTAGCAATCAGCCCCAGCATTTT	CASSGSSNQPQHF
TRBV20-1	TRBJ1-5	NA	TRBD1	TGCAGTGCCAGTGACAGGGCCAATCAGCCCCAGCATTTT	CSASDRANQPQHF
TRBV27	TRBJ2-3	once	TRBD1	TGTGCCAGCAGTCCGGACCTTGGGACAGGGGGCTCAGATACGCAGTATTTT	CASSPDLGTGGSDTQYF
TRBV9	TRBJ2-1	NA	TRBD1	TGTGCCAGCAGCATGGGACAGCCCAATGAGCAGTTCTTC	CASSMGQPNEQFF
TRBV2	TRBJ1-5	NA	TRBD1	TGTGCCAGCAGAGAAGACAGGGGGCATCAGCCCCAGCATTTT	CASREDRGHQPQHF
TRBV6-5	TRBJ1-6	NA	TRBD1	TGTGCCAGCAGTTACTCGCAGGGGGAAGGTTCACCCCTCCACTTT	CASSYSQGEGSPLHF
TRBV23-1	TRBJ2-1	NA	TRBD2	TGCGCCAGCAGTCGGGGTAGCGGGGATTCTTACAATGAGCAGTTCTTC	CASSRGSGDSYNEQFF
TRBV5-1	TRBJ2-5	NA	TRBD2	TGCGCCAGCAGCTCCCTCACAGCGGGAGTAGTGGAGACCCAGTACTTC	CASSSLTAGVVETQYF
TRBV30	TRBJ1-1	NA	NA	TGTGCCTGGAGATCAGGACAGACCACTGAAGCTTTCTTT	CAWRSGQTTEAFF
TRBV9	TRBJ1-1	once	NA	TGTGCCAGCAGCGCGACAGCGAACACTGAAGCTTTCTTT	CASSATANTEAFF
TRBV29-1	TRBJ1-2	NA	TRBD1	TGCAGCGTAGGACAGGGGTCATATGGCTACACCTTC	CSVGQGSYGYTF
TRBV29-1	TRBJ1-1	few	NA	TGCAGCGTTTCCCCCAGTATGGGGGGGGACACTGAAGCTTTCTTT	CSVSPSMGGDTEAFF
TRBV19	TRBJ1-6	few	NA	TGTGCCAGTAGTATAGGTGTCAGACTAATCCATAATTCACCCCTCCACTTT	CASSIGVRLIHNSPLHF
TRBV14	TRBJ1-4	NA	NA	TGTGCCAGCAGCCAATTATACGGGGCTAATGAAAAACTGTTTTTT	CASSQLYGANEKLFF
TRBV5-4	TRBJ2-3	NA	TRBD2	TGTGCCAGCAGCGCCGCGGGGGGAGGTGATACGCAGTATTTT	CASSAAGGGDTQYF
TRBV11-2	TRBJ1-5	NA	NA	TGTGCCAGCAGCTTAGATAGGGGGGGCCGTCAGCCCCAGCATTTT	CASSLDRGGRQPQHF
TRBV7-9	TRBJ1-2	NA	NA	TGTGCCAGCAGCGGAGGTTGGCAGATTATCTATGGCTACACCTTC	CASSGGWQIIYGYTF
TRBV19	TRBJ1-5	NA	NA	TGTGCCAGTAGTATTTTAGATTACCAGCCCCAGCATTTT	CASSILDYQPQHF
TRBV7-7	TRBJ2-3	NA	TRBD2	TGTGCTAGCAGCCCCAGCGACGGGGGGACAGATACGCAGTATTTT	CASSPSDGGTDTQYF